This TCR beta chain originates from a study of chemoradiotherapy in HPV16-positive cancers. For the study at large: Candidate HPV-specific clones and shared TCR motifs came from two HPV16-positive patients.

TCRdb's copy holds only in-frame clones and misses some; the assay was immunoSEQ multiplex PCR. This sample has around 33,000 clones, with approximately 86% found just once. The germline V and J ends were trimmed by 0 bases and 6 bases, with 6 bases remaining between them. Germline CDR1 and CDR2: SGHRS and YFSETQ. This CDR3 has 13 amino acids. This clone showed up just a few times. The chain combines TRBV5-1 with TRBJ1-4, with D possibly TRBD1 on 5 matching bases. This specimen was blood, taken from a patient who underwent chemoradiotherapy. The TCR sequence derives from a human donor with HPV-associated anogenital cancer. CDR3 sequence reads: CASSLGRDEKLFF. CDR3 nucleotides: TGCGCCAGCAGCTTGGGCAGGGATGAAAAACTGTTTTTT.